The TCR beta chain described here comes from a study of synovial regulatory T cells in juvenile arthritis (dated by TCRdb to 2013 to 2016). Describing the broader study: Among sequenced patients, a few were therapy-naive, one received methotrexate plus infliximab, 6 or 7 received methotrexate, and one had no treatment information. The study compared TCRbeta CDR3 repertoires of blood iaTreg cells, other blood Treg cells and synovial fluid Treg cells from matched patient samples. Effector T cell subsets from the study cohort were also sequenced for comparisons, but the Treg dataset by itself includes only blood Treg cells and synovial fluid Treg cells. TCR repertoire comparisons included Treg and Teff subsets from about 10 JIA patients with active disease.

TCR repertoires were obtained from roughly 11 juvenile idiopathic arthritis patients with active disease who had not reached inactive disease, of whom 3 were polyarticular and 8 were oligoarticular. The TCR-sequenced patients had a median age of about 12 years (range about 2.3-22.9) and median disease duration of about 7 years (range 0.2-19.1). The samples for TCR repertoire analysis were obtained at two Italian centres. Peripheral blood mononuclear cells were isolated by Histopaque-1077 density gradient and cryopreserved in roughly 90% FCS with around 10% DMSO. Library prep was done by the immunoSEQ multiplex PCR assay. Adaptive Biotechnologies carried out the TCRbeta CDR3 sequencing. The original pipeline was this. Repertoire similarity was assessed with the Chao-modified Jaccard index and with the median clonotype overlap from 200 random subsamples of equal sample size. The similarity analyses were based on either productive nucleotide sequences or amino acid sequences translated in silico. Repertoires were compared using hierarchical clustering with single linkage and t-SNE, both based on Chao-modified Jaccard distances. After normalising for sample size, the researchers measured repertoire diversity with the Renyi index across a range of alpha values. TCRdb carries this immuneACCESS record with in-frame sequences only. Its versions omit some clonotypes, under half of them owing to an unresolved V gene in the studies checked, with the rest unexplained. That table furnishes V, J and clone size, whereas the DNA furnished D and trimming. This sample's table carries more than 7,500 clones. The leading ten clones occupy roughly 0.9% of the sample.

Overall study outcomes, separate from this receptor: Blood iaTreg cells showed lower TCR diversity than other blood Treg cells, consistent with antigen-driven expansion. iaTreg TCR repertoires were found to be largely private across patients and to partially overlap with synovial Teff and blood CPL repertoires. More CDR3 sequences were shared by synovial Treg cells with iaTreg cells than with other blood Treg cells, and a closer relation was confirmed by Chao-Jaccard similarity.

From the cysteine through the phenylalanine, the CDR3 covers 15 amino acids. Only the protein is on record. Taken from the germline V gene, the CDR1 and CDR2 loops are SGHRS and YFSETQ. Points on this clone: It has no known antigen specificity.

The V gene is TRBV5-1 and the J gene is TRBJ2-7. Material for sequencing was Treg cells from blood. The cell subset or site label for this specimen denotes: remaining (HLA-DR-negative) circulating blood Treg cells. The TCR was taken from a donor younger than 30 with juvenile idiopathic arthritis. The CDR3 region has the sequence CASRALSRDFYEQYF.